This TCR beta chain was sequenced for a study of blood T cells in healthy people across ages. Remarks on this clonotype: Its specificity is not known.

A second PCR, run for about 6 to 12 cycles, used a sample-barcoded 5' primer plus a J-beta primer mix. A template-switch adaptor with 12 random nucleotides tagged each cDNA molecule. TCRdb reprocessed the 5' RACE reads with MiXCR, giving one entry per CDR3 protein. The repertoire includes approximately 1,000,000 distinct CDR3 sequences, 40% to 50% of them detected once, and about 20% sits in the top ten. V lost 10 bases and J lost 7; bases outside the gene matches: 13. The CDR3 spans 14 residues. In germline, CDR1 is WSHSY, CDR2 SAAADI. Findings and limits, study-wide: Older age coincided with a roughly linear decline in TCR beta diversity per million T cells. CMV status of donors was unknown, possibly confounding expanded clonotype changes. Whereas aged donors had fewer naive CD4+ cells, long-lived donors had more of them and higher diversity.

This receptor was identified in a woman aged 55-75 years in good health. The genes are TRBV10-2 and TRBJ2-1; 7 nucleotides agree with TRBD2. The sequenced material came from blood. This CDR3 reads CATSPGLLQNEQFF. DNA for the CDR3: TGCGCCACCTCTCCGGGACTATTACAGAATGAGCAGTTCTTC.